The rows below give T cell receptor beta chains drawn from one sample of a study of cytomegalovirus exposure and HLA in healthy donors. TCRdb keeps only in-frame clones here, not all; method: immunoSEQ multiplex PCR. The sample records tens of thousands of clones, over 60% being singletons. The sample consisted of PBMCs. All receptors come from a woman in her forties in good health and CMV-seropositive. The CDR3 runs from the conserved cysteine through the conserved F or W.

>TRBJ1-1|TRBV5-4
CASSPDRRNTEAFF
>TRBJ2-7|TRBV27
CASRYKGLAAYEQYF
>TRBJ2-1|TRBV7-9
CSSSLMQANEQFF
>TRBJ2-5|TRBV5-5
CASSLAGSTGETQYF
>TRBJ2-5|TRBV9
CASSRELAETQYF
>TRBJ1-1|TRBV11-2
CASSSQGTEAFF
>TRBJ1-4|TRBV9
CASSVNGQGGLGNEKLFF
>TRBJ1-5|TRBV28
CASSPLGSQPQHF
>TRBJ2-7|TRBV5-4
CASSLAGGVYEQYF
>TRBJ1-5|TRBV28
CASSLTNQPQHF
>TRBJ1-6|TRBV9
CASSASGSSYNSPLHF
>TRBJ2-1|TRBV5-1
CASSLDRVGSYNEQFF
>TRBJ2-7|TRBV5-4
CASSLVSNEQYF
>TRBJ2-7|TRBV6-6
CASSYGQTYEQYF
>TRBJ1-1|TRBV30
CAGRQGGTEAFF
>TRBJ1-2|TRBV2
CASSETSAGSDYGYTF
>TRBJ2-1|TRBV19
CASSSLSGGYYNEQFF
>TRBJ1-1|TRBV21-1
CASRECWARGEAFF
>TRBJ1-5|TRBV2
CASSGGQGRIGPQHF
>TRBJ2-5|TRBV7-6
CASSLARRRGETQYF
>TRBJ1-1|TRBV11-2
CASSFGQGEGEAFF
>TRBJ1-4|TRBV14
CASSLVRDHEKLFF
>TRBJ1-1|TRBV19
CASSMGGMAEAFF
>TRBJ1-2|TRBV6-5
CASSYSRRAYYGYTF
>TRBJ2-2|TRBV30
CAWDPSGGELFF
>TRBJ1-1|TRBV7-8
CASSGRTLNTEAFF
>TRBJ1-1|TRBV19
CASRTRDSNKAFF
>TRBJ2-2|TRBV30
CAWSEGQANTGELFF
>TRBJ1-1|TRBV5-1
CASSIGQGGNTEAFF
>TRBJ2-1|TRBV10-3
CAISASGAFNEQFF
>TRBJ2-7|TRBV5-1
CASSPPGHNSPYEQYF
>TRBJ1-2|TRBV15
CATSSPGTGLSNYGYTF
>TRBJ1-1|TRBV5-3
CAGYHMGPPLRGTEAFF
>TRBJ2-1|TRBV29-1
CSVESGEQFF
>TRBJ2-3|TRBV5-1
CASSLDATGVPDTQYF
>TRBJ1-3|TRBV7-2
CASSPQAGAGNTIYF
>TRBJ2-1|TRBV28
CASSLGTVLSYNEQFF
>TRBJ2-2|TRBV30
CAWSQGQGGFAGELFF
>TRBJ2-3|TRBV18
CASSLRTSGPSFTDTQYF
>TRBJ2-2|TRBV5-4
CASREGPRTGELFF
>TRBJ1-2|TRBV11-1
CASSPRTVDYGYTF
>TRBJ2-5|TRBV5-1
CASSLGDLGFGETQYF
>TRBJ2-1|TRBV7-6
CASSLSSGNYNEQFF
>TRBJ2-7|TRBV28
CASSRTGGTLYEQYF
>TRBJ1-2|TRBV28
CASIGHENGYTF
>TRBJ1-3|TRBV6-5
CASKQQGTGNTIYF
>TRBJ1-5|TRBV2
CASSGQYSNQPQHF
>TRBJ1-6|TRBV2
CASSELQGGETPLHF
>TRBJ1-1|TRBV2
CASSVQGLGFF
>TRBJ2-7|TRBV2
CASSWVGGEGNYEQYF
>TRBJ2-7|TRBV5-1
CASSLAAAYEQYF
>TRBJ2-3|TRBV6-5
CASSSSTRNTQYF
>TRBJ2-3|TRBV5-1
CASSLGQAADTQYF
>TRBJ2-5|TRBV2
CASSGRTGSKSGTQYF
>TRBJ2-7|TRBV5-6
CASSSLGLAGADEQYF
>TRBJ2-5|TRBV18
CASCRLAGALETQYF